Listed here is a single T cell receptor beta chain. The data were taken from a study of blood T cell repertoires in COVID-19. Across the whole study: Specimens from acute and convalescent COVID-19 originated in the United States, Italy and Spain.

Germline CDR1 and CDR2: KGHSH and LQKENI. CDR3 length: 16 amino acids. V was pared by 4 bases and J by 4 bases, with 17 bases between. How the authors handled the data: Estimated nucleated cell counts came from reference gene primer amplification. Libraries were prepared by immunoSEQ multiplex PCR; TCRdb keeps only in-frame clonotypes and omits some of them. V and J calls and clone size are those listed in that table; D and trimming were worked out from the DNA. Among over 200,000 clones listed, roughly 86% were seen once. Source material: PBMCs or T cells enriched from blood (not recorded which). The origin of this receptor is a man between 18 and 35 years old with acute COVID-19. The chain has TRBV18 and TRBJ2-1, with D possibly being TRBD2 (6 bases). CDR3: CASSRTGGPGYNEQFF. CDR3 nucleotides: TGTGCCAGCTCACGAACAGGAGGGCCGGGATACAATGAGCAGTTCTTC.